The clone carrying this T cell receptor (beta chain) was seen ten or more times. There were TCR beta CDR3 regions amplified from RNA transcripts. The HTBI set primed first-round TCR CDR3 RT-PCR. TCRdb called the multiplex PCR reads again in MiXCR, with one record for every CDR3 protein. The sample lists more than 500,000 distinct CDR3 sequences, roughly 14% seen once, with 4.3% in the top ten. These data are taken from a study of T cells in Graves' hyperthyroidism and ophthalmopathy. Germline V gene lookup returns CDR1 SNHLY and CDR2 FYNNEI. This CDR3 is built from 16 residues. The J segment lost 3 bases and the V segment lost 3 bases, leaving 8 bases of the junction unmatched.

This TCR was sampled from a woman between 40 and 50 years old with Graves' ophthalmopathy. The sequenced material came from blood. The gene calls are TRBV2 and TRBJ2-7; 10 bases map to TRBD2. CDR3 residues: CASSDASGSYVYEQYF. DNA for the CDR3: TGTGCCAGCAGTGACGCTAGCGGGAGTTACGTCTACGAGCAGTACTTC.